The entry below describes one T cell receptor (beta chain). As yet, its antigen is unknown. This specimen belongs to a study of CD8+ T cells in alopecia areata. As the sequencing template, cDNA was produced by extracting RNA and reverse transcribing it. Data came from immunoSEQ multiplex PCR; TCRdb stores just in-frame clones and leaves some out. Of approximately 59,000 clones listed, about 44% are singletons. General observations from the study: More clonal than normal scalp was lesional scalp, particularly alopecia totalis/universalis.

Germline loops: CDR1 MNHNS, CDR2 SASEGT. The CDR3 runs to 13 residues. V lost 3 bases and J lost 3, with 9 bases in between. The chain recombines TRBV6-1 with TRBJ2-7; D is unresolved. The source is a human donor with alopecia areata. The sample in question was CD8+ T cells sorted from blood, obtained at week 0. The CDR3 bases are TGTGCCAGCAGTGATTATTTGTTCTACGAGCAGTACTTC. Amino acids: CASSDYLFYEQYF.